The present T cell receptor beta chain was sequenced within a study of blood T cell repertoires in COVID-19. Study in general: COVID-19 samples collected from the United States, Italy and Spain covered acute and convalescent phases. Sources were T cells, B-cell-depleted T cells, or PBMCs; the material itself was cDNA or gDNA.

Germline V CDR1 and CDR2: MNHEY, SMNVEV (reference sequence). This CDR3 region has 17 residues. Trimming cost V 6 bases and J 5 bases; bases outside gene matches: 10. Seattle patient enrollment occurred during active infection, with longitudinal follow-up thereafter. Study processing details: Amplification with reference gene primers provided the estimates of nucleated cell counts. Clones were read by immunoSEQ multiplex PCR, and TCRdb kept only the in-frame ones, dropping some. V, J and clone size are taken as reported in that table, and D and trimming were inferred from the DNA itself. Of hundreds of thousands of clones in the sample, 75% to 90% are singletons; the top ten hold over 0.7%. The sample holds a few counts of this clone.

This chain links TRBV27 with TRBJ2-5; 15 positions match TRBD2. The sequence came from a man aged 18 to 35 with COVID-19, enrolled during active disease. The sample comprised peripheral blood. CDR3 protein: CASRGWTSGRAGETQYF. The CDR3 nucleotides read TGTGCCAGCAGGGGATGGACTAGCGGGAGGGCCGGGGAGACCCAGTACTTC.